In its sample, the clone carrying this T cell receptor (beta chain) was seen a few times. Its antigen is unidentified. Each sample had at least 6 million PBMCs isolated. This entry belongs to a study of blood T cells in healthy people across ages. Study conclusions and caveats: The lack of PBMC sorting stopped any conclusive naive versus antigen-experienced comparison.

The germline CDR1 and CDR2 sequences are SNHLY and FYNNEI. Trimming stripped 3 bases from V and 7 bases from J, with 19 bases between. The CDR3 length is 17 residues. Alongside a J-beta primer mix, a sample-barcoded 5' primer served in a second PCR lasting about 6 to 11 cycles. Each cDNA molecule received a tag from a template-switch adaptor that had 12 random nucleotides. TCRdb re-derived calls from the 5' RACE reads in MiXCR, one entry per CDR3 protein. The sample records 800,000 to 950,000 distinct CDR3 sequences, roughly 29% being singletons. This sample also belongs to another study, concerning T cells of mothers and their children.

This chain links TRBV2 with TRBJ1-6; D gene ambiguous. The source is a woman between 35 and 50 years old in good health. Material: blood. In nucleotides, the CDR3 is TGTGCCAGCAGTGAGTCCCACCCCCGGGCCAACAATTCACCCCTCCACTTT. This gives the protein CASSESHPRANNSPLHF.